These 9 T cell receptor beta chains share one sample of origin, sequenced in a study of cytomegalovirus exposure and HLA in healthy donors. PCR amplification relied on 60 Vbeta primers (plus 13 Jbeta primers). Some clones are missing from TCRdb's copy, which holds only in-frame ones; the method was immunoSEQ multiplex PCR. The data show approximately 38,000 clones, over 65% seen once. Material: PBMCs. Receptor source: a man in his fifties in good health and CMV-seropositive.

This clone has a handful of counts. The CDR3: CAWSGLDSDEKLFF. CDR3 bases: TGTGCCTGGAGTGGTTTGGACTCCGATGAAAAACTGTTTTTT. This rearrangement joins TRBV30 to TRBJ1-4; D is unresolved. Germline-derived CDR1 and CDR2 are GTSNPN and SVGIG (reference sequence). The CDR3 sequence is 14 residues long. Trimming removed 1 base at V and 6 bases at J, with 12 bases between.

The chain carries TRBV28 and TRBJ1-1; 7 bases align to TRBD1. This CDR3 spans 11 amino acids. The germline V gene has CDR1 MDHEN and CDR2 SYDVKM. The DNA of the CDR3 is TGTGTTACAGGGGTGGAAACTGAAGCTTTCTTT. It is translated as CVTGVETEAFF.

This clone has only a few counts. This chain uses TRBV2 with TRBJ1-1; 7 bases are a match to TRBD1. The junction had 12 bases not matched to a gene; V was cut back by 6 bases and J by 8 bases. The CDR3 is 14 amino acids. The germline V gene has CDR1 SNHLY and CDR2 FYNNEI. As DNA, the CDR3 is TGTGCCAGCAGGGGCACAGGGGCTGGGGAAGAAGCTTTCTTT. This translates into CASRGTGAGEEAFF.

In its sample, this clone was seen a few times. The CDR3 DNA reads TGTGCCAGCCATGGCAAATACGAGCAGTACTTC. Translated, it gives CASHGKYEQYF. The chain employs TRBV6-5 and TRBJ2-7; the D is unclear. V lost 8 bases to trimming and J lost 4 bases, with 9 bases between them. The CDR3 is made up of 11 amino acids. Germline V lookup: CDR1 MNHEY, CDR2 SVGAGI.

This clone has just one count. This chain connects TRBV5-1 to TRBJ2-6; D is ambiguous. V dropped 4 bases and J dropped 4 bases, with 12 bases sitting between them. Germline CDR1 SGHRS, CDR2 YFSETQ. There are 15 residues in the CDR3. CDR3 loop: CASSTQVTGANVLTF. The CDR3 nucleotides read TGCGCCAGCAGCACACAAGTAACGGGGGCCAACGTCCTGACTTTC.

V is TRBV6-1 and J is TRBJ1-2, with 7 nucleotides matching TRBD1. Trimming took 1 base from V and 3 from J; bases not matched to a gene: 5. The CDR3 consists of 15 residues. Germline V lookup: CDR1 MNHNS, CDR2 SASEGT. The CDR3 sequence: CASSEVGQGDYGYTF. For the CDR3, the DNA is TGTGCCAGCAGTGAAGTAGGGCAGGGGGACTATGGCTACACCTTC.

The chain combines TRBV6-1 with TRBJ1-2, with 9 nucleotides matching TRBD1. Germline CDR1 and CDR2: MNHNS and SASEGT. The CDR3 sequence is 17 residues long. V lost 4 bases, J lost 0 bases, and 9 bases stayed unmatched. CDR3 bases: TGTGCCAGCAGTGGTAGGACAGGGGAGGGAACTAACTATGGCTACACCTTC. Protein sequence: CASSGRTGEGTNYGYTF.

This chain links TRBV25-1 with TRBJ1-4; D is unclear. Germline CDR1 MGHDK, CDR2 SYGVNS. The CDR3 contains 15 residues. The V end was cut by 2 bases, the J end by 7 bases, with 14 bases between. The chain's CDR3 is CASSEGLSLAEKLFF. For the CDR3, the DNA is TGTGCCAGCAGTGAAGGGCTGTCGCTGGCTGAAAAACTGTTTTTT.

The chain is built from TRBV28 and TRBJ2-7, with a tentative D call TRBD2 (5 bases). Trimming pared 7 bases from V and 4 bases from J, leaving 11 bases between. The CDR3 is 12 amino acids. The V gene's germline CDR1 is MDHEN and CDR2 SYDVKM. The CDR3 DNA follows: TGTGCCAGCACCTCCCGAGGGTACGAGCAGTACTTC. This codes for CASTSRGYEQYF.